This TCR beta chain was identified in a study of T-cell memory formation after mild COVID-19. Turning to the study itself: There were largely donor-specific TCR clusters. Study findings and constraints: Day 15 to 85 contracting clones showed balanced CD4/CD8; day 15 to 37 expanders favored CD4+. Mainly CM and EM harbored the contracting CD4+ clones; mainly EMRA harbored the CD8+ ones.

One entry per CDR3 protein, called by TCRdb with MiXCR from the 5' RACE reads. The sample records under 450,000 distinct CDR3 sequences, approximately 15% being singletons. Germline V gene lookup returns CDR1 MGHRA and CDR2 YSYEKL. Trimming left V 1 base short and J 0 bases short, with 9 bases between. This CDR3 spans 16 amino acids. This clonotype was seen a handful of times. Its antigen is unidentified. This receptor was identified in a man aged 18 to 30 who had mild COVID-19 (a few samples of this study predate the infection). Cell type and time point are not known. Sequenced: PBMCs or a T cell subset sorted from them (not recorded which). The chain combines TRBV4-1 with TRBJ1-4; D call uncertain. Here the CDR3 reads CASSQVHRTTNEKLFF. CDR3 nucleotide sequence: TGCGCCAGCAGCCAAGTTCACAGAACAACTAATGAAAAACTGTTTTTT.